A selection of T cell receptor beta chains follows, all from one sample in a study of control samples from healthy donors and cancer patients. The table came from immunoSEQ multiplex PCR; TCRdb's copy has only in-frame clones and leaves some out. The sample contains approximately 44,000 clones, 65% to 80% of which appear only once. Sequencing input: formalin-fixed, paraffin-embedded tissue. Receptor source: a male donor with melanoma. The conserved cysteine and the conserved F or W are not part of the CDR3 here.

V: TRBV5-6; CDR3: ASSTWSLWEQY
V: TRBV28; CDR3: ASSPLGQGPLLYEQY
V: TRBV5-1; CDR3: ASSRGTRRDTQY
V: TRBV6-2/TRBV6-3; CDR3: ASSIGRLVTIGELF
V: TRBV6-5; CDR3: ASNRDRLNEKLF
V: TRBV14; CDR3: ASSQFRGDSHYEQY
V: TRBV7-6; CDR3: ASSWTTGVPGELF
V: TRBV7-8; CDR3: ASSSQPPSPLH
V: TRBV2; CDR3: ASSEAGGTDTQY
V: TRBV6-5; CDR3: ASSSLEGKAF
V: TRBV18; CDR3: ASSTRTQETQY
V: TRBV7-9; CDR3: ASSPDYSGANVLT
V: TRBV7-2; CDR3: ASSSSGPGAQY
V: TRBV6-5; CDR3: ASSYIGGGLNEQF
V: TRBV18; CDR3: ASSPRSVQPGNNEQF
V: TRBV15; CDR3: ATSPLASGNSAQY
V: TRBV24-1; CDR3: ATSNRPGETQY
V: TRBV18; CDR3: ASSPATPGGELF
V: TRBV5-4; CDR3: ASSPGGEKLF
V: TRBV5-6; CDR3: ASSLGTVYT
V: TRBV27; CDR3: ASKYRALGTEAF
V: TRBV21-1; CDR3: ANTGTEQY
V: TRBV5-4; CDR3: ASSTRTGAPQGDIQY
V: TRBV5-1; CDR3: ASSLEGGETQY
V: TRBV15; CDR3: ATSRTTGTDTQY
V: TRBV7-9; CDR3: ASSLFSQDEQF
V: TRBV18; CDR3: ASSPPPGGPGELF
V: TRBV5-6; CDR3: ASSPQSYLTNYEQY
V: TRBV19; CDR3: ASSIGPGENQPQH
V: TRBV3-1/TRBV3-2; CDR3: ASETSGANVLT
V: TRBV6-5; CDR3: ASTGSTDTQY
V: TRBV28; CDR3: ASSLSSTAPGTDTQY
V: TRBV28; CDR3: ASSYTTGNSPLH
V: TRBV20-1; CDR3: SASRDRREKLF
V: TRBV29-1; CDR3: SVLGQAYEQY
V: TRBV3-1/TRBV3-2; CDR3: ASSPKGVPPLH
V: TRBV6-5; CDR3: ASRTGTDTQY
V: TRBV29-1; CDR3: SAGGGDSSTDTQY
V: TRBV14; CDR3: ASSQESWAETQY
V: TRBV19; CDR3: ASSIGDRSTGELF
V: TRBV7-2; CDR3: ASSLEGTSGRFMNTQY
V: TRBV2; CDR3: ASSEGQGRAETQY
V: TRBV7-6; CDR3: ASSFPSATESPLH
V: TRBV4-1; CDR3: ASSPGEVNTQY
V: TRBV5-1; CDR3: ASSLEGRNTEAF
V: TRBV10-3; CDR3: AIRGGDRGRPEAF
V: TRBV5-1; CDR3: ASSFDFGPDTQY